This TCR beta chain was documented in a study of blood T cell repertoires in COVID-19. On the study more broadly: Both acute and convalescent COVID-19 samples were obtained from the United States, Italy and Spain.

This CDR3 contains 16 residues. Losses at the gene ends were 5 bases for V and 2 bases for J; bases not matched to a gene: 10. Germline CDR1 and CDR2: MNHEY and SVGEGT. Assay: immunoSEQ multiplex PCR; the TCRdb copy retains only in-frame clones and omits some. The sample records approximately 200,000 clones, 80% to 85% being singletons. This TCR came from a woman of 80 years or more with COVID-19, enrolled during active disease. This chain uses TRBV6-2 or TRBV6-3 with TRBJ2-7; 9 bases are a match to TRBD1. The sequenced material came from peripheral blood. CDR3 protein: CASSPRTGEGTYEQYF. The CDR3 coding sequence is TGTGCCAGCAGTCCCCGGACAGGGGAGGGCACCTACGAGCAGTACTTC.